This record concerns one TCR beta chain sequence. The antigen is unknown. These data originate in a study of graft-versus-host responses after intestinal transplantation. The method was immunoSEQ multiplex PCR; TCRdb's version includes in-frame clones alone and lacks a portion of them. The sample shows tens of thousands of clones, 91% of them seen only once. Study results and limitations: Ileal or blood samples showed some GvH clones first, and such clones were also found in recipient marrow.

The ends lost 0 bases at V and 6 bases at J; junction bases unmatched: 5. This CDR3 is 14 amino acids long. Germline values: CDR1 SGHNT, CDR2 YYREEE (reference sequence). Material: PBMCs, obtained 524 days after transplant. This TCR came from a human patient who received an intestinal transplant, so some T cells may come from the graft donor. The chain couples TRBV5-4 to TRBJ2-7; 8 nucleotides agree with TRBD1. CDR3 coding DNA: TGTGCCAGCAGCTTGGGGACAGGGTTTCGCGAGCAGTACTTC. This translates into CASSLGTGFREQYF.